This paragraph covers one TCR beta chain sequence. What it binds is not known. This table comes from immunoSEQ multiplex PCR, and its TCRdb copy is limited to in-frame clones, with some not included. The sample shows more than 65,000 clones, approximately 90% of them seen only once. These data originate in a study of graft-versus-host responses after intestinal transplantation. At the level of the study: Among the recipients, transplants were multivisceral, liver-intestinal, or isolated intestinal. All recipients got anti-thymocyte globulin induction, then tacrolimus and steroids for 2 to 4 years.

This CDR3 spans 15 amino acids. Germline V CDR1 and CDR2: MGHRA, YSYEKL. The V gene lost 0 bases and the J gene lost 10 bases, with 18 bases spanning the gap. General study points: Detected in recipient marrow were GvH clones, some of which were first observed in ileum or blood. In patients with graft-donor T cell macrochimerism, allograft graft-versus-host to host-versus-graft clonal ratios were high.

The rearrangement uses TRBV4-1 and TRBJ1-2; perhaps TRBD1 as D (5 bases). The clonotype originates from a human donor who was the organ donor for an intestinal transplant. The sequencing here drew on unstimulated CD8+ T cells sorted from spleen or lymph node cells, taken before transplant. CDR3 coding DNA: TGCGCCAGCAGCCAAGAGGGGGTGATGTTTTGTGACTACACCTTC. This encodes CASSQEGVMFCDYTF.